This TCR beta chain emerged from a study of long-term antiretroviral therapy in people with HIV. Run at survey level, the immunoSEQ assay was version v3.0. Data came from immunoSEQ multiplex PCR; TCRdb stores just in-frame clones and leaves some out. The table has approximately 17,000 clones, around 74% seen once; the top ten hold roughly 15%. Per the germline V gene, CDR1 is MNHNS and CDR2 is SASEGT. Trimming took 4 bases from V and 5 from J, leaving 8 bases between them. This CDR3 contains 12 residues. The input for sequencing was unsorted PBMCs, taken 2.1 years before starting antiretroviral therapy. The TCR was taken from a man aged 30-40 years with HIV. V and J are TRBV6-1 and TRBJ1-2; a possible D gene is TRBD1 (5 bases). The CDR3 DNA reads as TGTGCCAGCAGTGGGGGCTGGTATGGCTACACCTTC. It specifies CASSGGWYGYTF.